This T cell receptor (beta chain) was identified in a study of cytomegalovirus exposure and HLA in healthy donors (dated by TCRdb to about 2017). Regarding the study in general: According to a later analysis, one platform produced both the 110 or so validation repertoires and the approximately 670 repertoires of the first cohort. The study aimed to test whether cataloging public T cell receptors could reveal signatures of past pathogen exposure. Besides the first cohort of more than 650 subjects, a separate validation cohort made up of roughly 130 different subjects was used. The study combined high-throughput TCR immunosequencing, statistical association of individual TCRs with disease status, and machine learning to predict cytomegalovirus infection status.

The donors were included in the validation cohort of roughly 130 subjects, a group kept apart from the roughly 700-subject first cohort. The CDR3 goes from the cysteine to the phenylalanine over 12 residues. Kept here is only the CDR3 DNA, which spans 36 bases and is read in frame from base 1. V and J lose 0 bases and 4 bases, and a span of 3 bases separates them. From the germline V gene (reference sequence), CDR1 is PRHDT and CDR2 is FYEKMQ. About this clone itself: The target of this receptor is not known. No clone much larger than this one lies a single base away; base qualities are absent.

The protocol used for the library was the immunoSEQ multiplex PCR assay. The authors' analysis ran thus. A statistical classification framework was built to diagnose cytomegalovirus status from the catalog of TCR beta chain sequences. Here the immuneACCESS table is served through TCRdb, limited to in-frame sequences with V and J called. Missing clones are a known gap in these copies; in checked studies unresolved V genes cover under half, and the rest lacks a known reason. V and J calls and clone size are as listed in that table; D and trimming were resolved from the DNA. The sample table records about 130,000 clones; nearly 90% of these occur just once. Over 8.5% of the sample belongs to the ten largest clones. Overall study results and their limits: Most TCR sequences were seen in very few donors, while some public TCRs were found in many individuals. Cytomegalovirus status was reported to be diagnosed by the classifier with high specificity and sensitivity in both the original and validation cohorts. Subsequent analysis determined that TCRs grouped into clusters in the first cohort also showed a tendency toward co-occurrence across the 120 or so validation repertoires, and approximately 94% of cluster scores exceeded 0. The study listed 150 to 200 TCR beta chains as associated with cytomegalovirus. In vitro tests confirmed that a few of the cytomegalovirus-associated TCR beta chains recognize cytomegalovirus antigens. A later analysis lacked HLA typing for the validation cohort, so it scored co-occurrence in that cohort across all 120 or so repertoires. According to the authors, the approach could potentially be generalized to other disease states and immunological phenotypes.

The TCR sequence derives from a woman aged 18-29 years in good health and CMV-seropositive. The V and J segments used are TRBV13 and TRBJ1-2, with no confident D gene call. Sequencing used PBMCs. The CDR3 corresponds to CASSLGAYGYTF. The nucleotide sequence reads TGTGCCAGCAGCTTAGGAGCCTATGGCTACACCTTC.